The clone carrying this T cell receptor beta chain was seen at least ten times. Its antigen remains unknown. This CDR3 is 11 amino acids long. V was trimmed by 2 bases and J by 10 bases, leaving 8 bases between them. The data are from a study of molecular identifiers for immune sequencing clone quantification. Study-level information: Four of five splits of RNA from about 20,000 or 100,000 naive CD8 cells were sequenced in replicates.

As previously described, bulk TCR libraries were made using listed TCR primers. TCRdb used MiXCR to reprocess the PCR reads, holding one entry per CDR3 protein. Among over 550,000 distinct CDR3 sequences listed, roughly 23% were seen once. Findings of the study overall: Clonotypes surpassing 20 RNA copies contained over 97% of effector molecules, versus under 1% in naive cells.

Sequencing input: naive CD8+ T cells from blood, with Jurkat cell RNA spiked in. This sample's subset: FACS-sorted CD8+CD4-CCR7+CD45RA+ naive T cells. The sequence came from a human donor in good health. Some libraries in this study had Jurkat cell RNA spiked in. This sequence joins TRBV12-3 or TRBV12-4 and TRBJ1-1; D may be TRBD1 (5 bases). The CDR3 nucleotides read TGTGCCAGCAGTTTACAGGGAAGAGCTTTCTTT. The encoded protein is CASSLQGRAFF.